The clone carrying this T cell receptor beta chain was detected ten times or more. Whoever was chosen for sequencing had shown CD8+CD57+ cell expansion by flow cytometry. The entry originates in a study of CD8+CD57+ T cells in acquired aplastic anemia. Germline V gene sequence: CDR1 MGHRA, CDR2 YSYEKL. V lost 0 bases, J lost 0 bases, and 9 bases lay in between. This CDR3 spans 15 amino acids. Genomic DNA constituted the template upon which TCR beta VDJ and CDR3 profiling was performed. MiXCR, run by TCRdb on the reads, gives a single entry per CDR3 protein. The table lists 250,000 or so distinct CDR3 sequences, 40% to 50% of them singletons.

The TCR comes from a human donor with aplastic anemia. The V gene is TRBV4-1, the J gene TRBJ2-7; D not resolved. Sequenced material: sorted CD4+, CD8+, or CD8+CD57+ T cells (not recorded which) from PBMCs. This CDR3 reads CASSQDRTYSYEQYF. The CDR3 DNA follows: TGCGCCAGCAGCCAAGATAGGACGTACTCCTACGAGCAGTACTTC.